These 27 T cell receptor beta chains originate from one sample sequenced in a study of blood T cell repertoires in COVID-19. Profiled with immunoSEQ multiplex PCR; TCRdb holds only in-frame clones, not every one. The table has about 230,000 clones, around 86% seen once. Sequenced: peripheral blood. These TCRs come from a man aged 50 to 59 with COVID-19, enrolled during active disease.

Only a few counts were recorded for this clone. The chain combines TRBV7-6 with TRBJ1-5; TRBD1 aligns across 10 bases. The CDR3 has 14 amino acids. The germline CDR1 and CDR2 sequences are SGHVS and FNYEAQ. The ends lost 5 bases at V and 6 bases at J; junction bases unmatched: 4. The CDR3 DNA follows: TGTGCCAGCAGCGGAGGACAGGGGGTTCAGCCCCAGCATTTT. Its protein product is CASSGGQGVQPQHF.

The rearrangement joins TRBV19 to TRBJ1-4, with D perhaps TRBD1 (6 bases). The germline CDR1 and CDR2 sequences are LNHDA and SQIVND (reference sequence). The CDR3 extends over 13 amino acids. V was clipped by 3 bases and J by 7 bases, with 9 bases between them. CDR3 loop: CASSMGHGEKLFF. The CDR3 region has the DNA TGTGCCAGTAGTATGGGACACGGTGAAAAACTGTTTTTT.

The chain recombines TRBV29-1 with TRBJ1-1, with TRBD1 identical over 8 bases. There are 15 residues in the CDR3. The V gene's germline CDR1 is SQVTM and CDR2 ANQGSEA. The ends lost 7 bases at V and 7 bases at J; junction bases unmatched: 17. CDR3 bases: TGCAGCGCCGAGGACAGGGTACGTCGTTCGGGTGAAGCTTTCTTT. Amino acid sequence: CSAEDRVRRSGEAFF.

The rearrangement links TRBV25-1 to TRBJ2-7; TRBD2 is a possible D gene (5 bases). The V gene lost 1 base and the J gene lost 3 bases, with 16 bases spanning the gap. Germline V gene sequence: CDR1 MGHDK, CDR2 SYGVNS. CDR3 length equals 16 residues. The CDR3 nucleotides read TGTGCCAGCAGTGAATCCCGGGGAGTTATACTCTACGAGCAGTACTTC. Translating gives CASSESRGVILYEQYF.

This clone was observed a single time. The chain joins TRBV5-4 to TRBJ2-7; tentatively, D is TRBD1 (6 bases). The CDR3 has 13 amino acids. The V end lost 7 bases, the J end lost 0 bases, and 11 bases lay between the germline ends. CDR1 is SGHNT and CDR2 is YYREEE in the germline V gene (reference sequence). CDR3 DNA sequence: TGTGCCAGCTACCCACAGGGCTCCTACGAGCAGTACTTC. It is translated as CASYPQGSYEQYF.

The V gene is TRBV6-6, the J gene TRBJ1-1; D uncertain. The germline CDR1 and CDR2 sequences are MNHNY and SVGAGI (reference sequence). V dropped 5 bases and J dropped 4 bases, with 5 bases sitting between them. The CDR3 contains 11 residues. The CDR3 loop reads CASSGPTEAFF. The CDR3 DNA reads as TGTGCCAGCAGTGGGCCCACTGAAGCTTTCTTT.

The chain joins TRBV5-1 to TRBJ2-2; the D is unclear. The CDR3 is made up of 16 amino acids. Looked up from germline, CDR1 is SGHRS and CDR2 is YFSETQ. V was trimmed by 4 bases and J by 2 bases, leaving 15 bases between them. DNA for the CDR3: TGCGCCAGCAGCATATTTGACACATCCAACACCGGGGAGCTGTTTTTT. As protein: CASSIFDTSNTGELFF. Variable domain in full (rest from reference TRBV5-1 and TRBJ2-2): KAGVTQTPRYLIKTRGQQVTLSCSPISGHRSVSWYQQTPGQGLQFLFEYFSETQRNKGNFPGRFSGRQFSNSRSEMNVSTLELGDSALYLCASSIFDTSNTGELFFGEGSRLTVL.

V gene TRBV21-1 combines with J gene TRBJ1-2; the table names TRBD1, a call not compared with the DNA. TRBV21-1 is a pseudogene segment. The length of the CDR3 is 16 residues. CDR3: CASSKSSTGGNYGYTF. DNA of the CDR3: TGTGCCAGCAGCAAATCCTCGACAGGGGGCAACTATGGCTACACCTTC.

J is TRBJ2-3 and V is TRBV2; 8 bases are a match to TRBD2. With V trimmed by 6 bases and J by 13 bases, 3 bases remained unmatched. The germline V gene encodes CDR1 SNHLY and CDR2 FYNNEI. This CDR3 spans 10 amino acids. As DNA, the CDR3 is TGTGCCAGCAGACGGGAGGGGAAGTATTTT. This sequence encodes CASRREGKYF.

This clone appeared a single time. This chain's CDR3 is CASSEMGQGNTEAFF. The DNA for the CDR3 is TGTGCCAGCAGCGAAATGGGACAGGGGAACACTGAAGCTTTCTTT. V usage is TRBV9 and J usage is TRBJ1-1, with 9 bases that match TRBD1. Per germline, CDR1 SGDLS and CDR2 YYNGEE. After removal of 3 bases from V and 1 base from J, the junction contained 4 bases not matched to a gene. CDR3 length: 15 residues. The full variable domain, its missing parts supplied by reference TRBV9 and TRBJ1-1, is DSGVTQTPKHLITATGQRVTLRCSPRSGDLSVYWYQQSLDQGLQFLIQYYNGEERAKGNILERFSAQQFPDLHSELNLSSLELGDSALYFCASSEMGQGNTEAFFGQGTRLTVV.

This clone turned up a few times. The J gene is TRBJ2-7, the V gene TRBV5-6; no definite D call. Germline V gene data show CDR1 as SGHDT and CDR2 as YYEEEE. This CDR3 is built from 14 residues. Trimming took off 1 base at V and 0 bases at J, with 8 bases between the two ends. CDR3 protein: CASSLTVTSYEQYF. The DNA of the CDR3 is TGTGCCAGCAGCTTGACAGTGACCTCCTACGAGCAGTACTTC.

The chain couples TRBV24-1 to TRBJ2-3, with TRBD2 as a possible D gene (5 bases). Between the trimmed V and J ends, which lost 5 bases and 0 bases, there was a span of 8 bases. From germline, CDR1 is KGHDR and CDR2 SFDVKD. The CDR3 is made up of 14 amino acids. The CDR3 nucleotides are TGTGCCACCAGTGGTCCGGGGAGCACAGATACGCAGTATTTT. It specifies CATSGPGSTDTQYF.

The chain recombines TRBV4-2 with TRBJ1-2; tentatively, D is TRBD1 (6 bases). Germline V gene lookup returns CDR1 LGHNA and CDR2 YNFKEQ. The CDR3 extends over 14 amino acids. V was trimmed by 0 bases and J by 14 bases, leaving 19 bases between them. The CDR3 region has the DNA TGTGCCAGCAGCCAAGAAGGGGGAGTCCTCCCGGGGACCTTC. It yields the protein CASSQEGGVLPGTF.

The rearrangement uses TRBV18 and TRBJ2-4; perhaps TRBD2 as D (5 bases). The CDR3 loop spans 19 amino acids. Germline V CDR1 and CDR2: KGHSH, LQKENI. The V end lost 3 bases, the J end lost 0 bases, and 21 bases lay between the germline ends. CDR3 in DNA: TGTGCCAGCTCACCGAACCTCCGATCGGGGTCACTAGCCAAAAACATTCAGTACTTC. This sequence encodes CASSPNLRSGSLAKNIQYF.

The V and J genes are TRBV28 and TRBJ2-7, with 10 bases matching TRBD1. Germline assignment: CDR1 MDHEN and CDR2 SYDVKM. This CDR3 is 13 amino acids long. J was trimmed by 9 bases and V by 3 bases; bases with no gene match: 5. CDR3 protein: CASSFRTGGGQYF. CDR3 DNA sequence: TGTGCCAGCAGTTTTAGGACAGGGGGAGGGCAGTACTTC.

This chain connects TRBV10-3 to TRBJ2-7, with 8 bases matching TRBD1. After removal of 6 bases from V and 2 bases from J, the junction contained 3 bases not matched to a gene. This CDR3 is 13 amino acids long. Per germline, CDR1 ENHRY and CDR2 SYGVKD. The chain's CDR3 is CAIRGTGAYEQYF. For the CDR3, the DNA is TGTGCCATCAGAGGGACAGGTGCCTACGAGCAGTACTTC.

V usage is TRBV11-2 and J usage is TRBJ2-3; D possibly corresponds to TRBD2 (6 bases). Germline V lookup: CDR1 SGHAT, CDR2 FQNNGV. V was shortened by 5 bases and J by 0 bases, with 15 bases between the two germline ends. The CDR3 is 16 residues long. The CDR3 loop reads CASSDPRDLSTDTQYF. The CDR3 DNA reads as TGTGCCAGCAGCGATCCTCGGGACTTAAGCACAGATACGCAGTATTTT.

This clone was recorded once. V is TRBV7-9 and J is TRBJ1-2; TRBD1 matches 7 bases. CDR1 SEHNR and CDR2 FQNEAQ come from the germline V gene (reference sequence). V dropped 1 base and J dropped 6; count of bases not matched to a gene: 5. The CDR3 has 14 residues. The CDR3 loop is CASSLVPGGNGYTF. CDR3 bases: TGTGCCAGCAGCTTAGTCCCAGGGGGAAATGGCTACACCTTC.

The chain employs TRBV2 and TRBJ2-1, with 10 positions matching TRBD2. The germline V gene has CDR1 SNHLY and CDR2 FYNNEI. This CDR3 is 14 amino acids long. J lost 5 bases, V lost 10 bases, and 8 bases had no gene match. CDR3 DNA: TGTGCCACCAGCGGGAGGGCCCTCAACAATGAGCAGTTCTTC. Its protein product is CATSGRALNNEQFF.

This clone has a single count. This sequence joins TRBV7-9 and TRBJ2-2; 11 bases align to TRBD2. The CDR3 has 16 residues. V lost 2 bases to trimming and J lost 6 bases; unmatched junction nucleotides: 5. The germline gives CDR1 SEHNR, CDR2 FQNEAQ (reference sequence). CDR3 protein: CASSLTLAGGPGELFF. Written as DNA, the CDR3 is TGTGCCAGCAGCTTAACGCTAGCGGGAGGTCCCGGGGAGCTGTTTTTT.

With respect to this clone: The same CDR3 arises from other DNA sequences in this sample as well. The chain has TRBV4-3 and TRBJ1-4, with no clear D. CDR1 LGHNA and CDR2 YSLEER come from the germline V gene. This CDR3 contains 16 residues. Trimming took 1 base from V and 4 from J, leaving 13 bases between them. The chain's CDR3 is CASSQVGSGDNEKLFF. The CDR3 DNA is TGCGCCAGCAGCCAAGTAGGGAGCGGGGATAATGAAAAACTGTTTTTT.

The chain joins TRBV2 to TRBJ2-1, with D perhaps matching TRBD1 (5 bases). The CDR3 is 15 residues long. The V end was cut by 4 bases, the J end by 0 bases, with 10 bases between. CDR1 SNHLY and CDR2 FYNNEI come from the germline V gene. The CDR3 bases are TGTGCCAGCAGTGGACAGTCGAGCTCCTACAATGAGCAGTTCTTC. It translates to CASSGQSSSYNEQFF. Variable domain in full (rest from reference TRBV2 and TRBJ2-1): EPEVTQTPSHQVTQMGQEVILRCVPISNHLYFYWYRQILGQKVEFLVSFYNNEISEKSEIFDDQFSVERPDGSNFTLKIRSTKLEDSAMYFCASSGQSSSYNEQFFGPGTRLTVL.

This clone has just a few counts. The rearrangement joins TRBV5-6 to TRBJ2-1; possible D gene TRBD2, 6 bases. The CDR3 runs to 14 residues. The germline CDR1 and CDR2 sequences are SGHDT and YYEEEE. Deletions cut 2 bases from V and 12 bases from J, with 18 bases between. The CDR3 DNA reads as TGTGCCAGCAGCTTTCGCCATAGTGGGCGGGGGCAGTTCTTC. Its translation is CASSFRHSGRGQFF.

This chain uses TRBV2 with TRBJ2-7, with TRBD2 matching 8 bases. The CDR3 covers 16 residues. Germline V gene data show CDR1 as SNHLY and CDR2 as FYNNEI. V shed 2 bases and J 0 bases; nucleotides not matched to a gene: 6. CDR3: CASSEPLAESSYEQYF. DNA of the CDR3: TGTGCCAGCAGTGAACCACTAGCGGAGAGCTCCTACGAGCAGTACTTC.

The V and J genes are TRBV19 and TRBJ2-3; D perhaps matches TRBD1 (6 bases). With 7 bases removed from V and 0 bases from J, the gap between germline ends came to 11 bases. Germline CDR1 reads LNHDA; CDR2 reads SQIVND (reference sequence). This CDR3 has 14 amino acids. CDR3 in amino acids: CASTQQGSTDTQYF. In nucleotides, the CDR3 is TGTGCCAGTACCCAACAGGGAAGCACAGATACGCAGTATTTT.

This sequence joins TRBV6-6 and TRBJ2-1; TRBD1 agrees at 9 bases. CDR1 and CDR2 (germline): MNHNY, SVGAGI (reference sequence). The ends lost 6 bases at V and 3 bases at J; junction bases unmatched: 6. The length of the CDR3 is 15 residues. As DNA, the CDR3 is TGTGCCAGCAGCCGACAGGGGGACCTCTACAATGAGCAGTTCTTC. This gives the protein CASSRQGDLYNEQFF.

The J gene is TRBJ1-2, the V gene TRBV4-1; tentatively, D is TRBD1 (5 bases). CDR1 is MGHRA, CDR2 YSYEKL, per germline. The V gene lost 4 bases and the J gene lost 5 bases, with 11 bases spanning the gap. The CDR3 is made up of 13 amino acids. CDR3 sequence: CASSLGTDYGYTF. In nucleotides, the CDR3 is TGCGCCAGCAGCCTAGGGACTGATTATGGCTACACCTTC.